This T cell receptor beta chain was identified in a study of blood T cell repertoires in COVID-19. Study context: The samples span acute and convalescent COVID-19 from the United States, Italy and Spain. T cells, B-cell-depleted T cells, or PBMCs provided the cDNA or gDNA that served as material.

Germline-derived CDR1 and CDR2 are MNHEY and SMNVEV (reference sequence). This CDR3 spans 14 amino acids. After removal of 5 bases from V and 3 bases from J, the junction contained 7 bases not matched to a gene. The data were produced by immunoSEQ multiplex PCR, yet TCRdb's version contains in-frame clones alone and is incomplete. The sample includes around 200,000 clones, approximately 90% seen only once; the top ten take about 1.3%. The V and J genes are TRBV27 and TRBJ2-7, with 7 bases identical to TRBD1. Sequencing was carried out using PBMCs or T cells enriched from blood (not recorded which). The source is a man aged 25 to 45 who had recovered from COVID-19. CDR3 coding DNA: TGTGCCAGCAGTCTCAACAGGGGATACTACGAGCAGTACTTC. Encoded protein: CASSLNRGYYEQYF.